This T cell receptor (beta chain) stems from a study of T cells in localized non-small cell lung cancer. Notes on the study in general: Highest T cell clonality was seen in uninvolved adjacent lung, surpassing that measured in tumor. Appearances in adjacent lung were noted for a median approximately 52 of the top 100 tumor clones.

TCRdb's table, derived via immunoSEQ multiplex PCR, lists solely in-frame clones and lacks some. The profile covers 70,000 to 95,000 clones, with roughly 93% appearing a single time and about 4% taken by the ten largest. Points on this clone: Its cognate antigen is unknown.

Germline CDR1 reads SGDLS; CDR2 reads YYNGEE. The V end was cut by 4 bases, the J end by 5 bases, with 18 bases between. The CDR3 runs to 15 residues. Sequences were derived from PBMCs, sampled before any cancer treatment. This chain joins TRBV9 and TRBJ2-5, with D maybe TRBD2 (5 bases). The sequence was collected from a woman aged 40-75 years with stage II squamous cell lung carcinoma. CDR3 sequence: CASSHLAGTRETQYF. The CDR3 DNA reads as TGTGCCAGCAGCCACTTGGCGGGCACGAGGGAGACCCAGTACTTC.